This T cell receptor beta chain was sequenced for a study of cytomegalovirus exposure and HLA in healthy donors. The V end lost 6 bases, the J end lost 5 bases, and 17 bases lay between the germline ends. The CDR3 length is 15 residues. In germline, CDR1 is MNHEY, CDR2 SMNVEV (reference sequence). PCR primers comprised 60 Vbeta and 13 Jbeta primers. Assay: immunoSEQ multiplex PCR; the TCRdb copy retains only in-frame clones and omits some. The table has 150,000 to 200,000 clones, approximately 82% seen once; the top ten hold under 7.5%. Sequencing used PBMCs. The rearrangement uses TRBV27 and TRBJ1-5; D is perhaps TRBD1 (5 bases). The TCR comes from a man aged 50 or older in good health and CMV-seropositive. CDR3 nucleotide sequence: TGTGCCAGCAGCTGGGGGGGTGGGGGTCATCAGCCCCAGCATTTT. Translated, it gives CASSWGGGGHQPQHF.